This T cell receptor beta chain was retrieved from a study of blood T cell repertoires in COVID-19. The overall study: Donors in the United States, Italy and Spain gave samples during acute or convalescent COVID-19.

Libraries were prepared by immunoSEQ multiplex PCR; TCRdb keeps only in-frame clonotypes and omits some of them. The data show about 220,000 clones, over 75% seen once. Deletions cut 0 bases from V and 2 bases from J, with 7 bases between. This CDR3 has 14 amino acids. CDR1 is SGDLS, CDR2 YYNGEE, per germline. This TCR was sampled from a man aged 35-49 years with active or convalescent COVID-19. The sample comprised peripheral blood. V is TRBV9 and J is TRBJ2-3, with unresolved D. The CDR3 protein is CASSVDGVTDTQYF. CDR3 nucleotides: TGTGCCAGCAGCGTAGATGGAGTCACAGATACGCAGTATTTT.